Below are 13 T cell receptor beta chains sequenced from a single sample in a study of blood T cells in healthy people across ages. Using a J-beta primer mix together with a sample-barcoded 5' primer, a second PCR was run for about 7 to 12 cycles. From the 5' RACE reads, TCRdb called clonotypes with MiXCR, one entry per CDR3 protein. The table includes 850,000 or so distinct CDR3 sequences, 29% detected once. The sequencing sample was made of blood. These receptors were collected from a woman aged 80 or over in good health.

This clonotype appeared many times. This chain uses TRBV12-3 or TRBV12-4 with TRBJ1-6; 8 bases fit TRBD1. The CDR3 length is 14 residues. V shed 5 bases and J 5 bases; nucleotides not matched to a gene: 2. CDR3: CASSLRGHNSPLHF. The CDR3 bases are TGTGCCAGCAGTCTCAGGGGGCATAATTCACCCCTCCACTTT.

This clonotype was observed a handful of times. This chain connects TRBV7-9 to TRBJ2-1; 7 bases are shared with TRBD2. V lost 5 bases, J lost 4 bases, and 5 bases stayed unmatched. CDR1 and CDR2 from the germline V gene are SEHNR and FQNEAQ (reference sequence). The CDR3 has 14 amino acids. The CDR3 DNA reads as TGTGCCAGCAGCCGCGGACTAGGTTACAATGAGCAGTTCTTC. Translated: CASSRGLGYNEQFF.

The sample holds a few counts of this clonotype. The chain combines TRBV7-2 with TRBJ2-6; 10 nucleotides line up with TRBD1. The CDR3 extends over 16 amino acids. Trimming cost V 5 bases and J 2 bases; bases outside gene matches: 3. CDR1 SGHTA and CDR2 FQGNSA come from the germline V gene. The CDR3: CASSPGTGAGANVLTF. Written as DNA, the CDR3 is TGTGCCAGCAGCCCTGGGACAGGGGCTGGGGCCAACGTCCTGACTTTC.

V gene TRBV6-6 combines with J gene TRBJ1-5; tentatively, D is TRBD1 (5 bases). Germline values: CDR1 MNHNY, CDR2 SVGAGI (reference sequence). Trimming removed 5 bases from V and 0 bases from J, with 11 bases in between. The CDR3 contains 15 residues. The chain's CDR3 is CASSAGLISNQPQHF. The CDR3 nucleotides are TGTGCCAGCAGTGCGGGACTCATTAGCAATCAGCCCCAGCATTTT.

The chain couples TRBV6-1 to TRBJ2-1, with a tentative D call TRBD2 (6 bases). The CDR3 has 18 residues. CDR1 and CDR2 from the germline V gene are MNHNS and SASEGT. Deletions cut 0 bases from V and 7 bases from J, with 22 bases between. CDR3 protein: CASSEAGGGTGKVNEQFF. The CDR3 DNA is TGTGCCAGCAGTGAAGCGGGTGGAGGGACGGGAAAGGTAAATGAGCAGTTCTTC.

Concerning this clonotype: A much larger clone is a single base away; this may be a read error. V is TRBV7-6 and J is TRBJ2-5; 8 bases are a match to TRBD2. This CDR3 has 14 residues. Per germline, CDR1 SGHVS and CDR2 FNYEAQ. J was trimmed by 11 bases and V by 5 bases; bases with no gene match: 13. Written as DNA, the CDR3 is TGTGCCAGCAGCCTCTCGCGGGGGGCCGGTGAGCAGTACTTC. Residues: CASSLSRGAGEQYF.

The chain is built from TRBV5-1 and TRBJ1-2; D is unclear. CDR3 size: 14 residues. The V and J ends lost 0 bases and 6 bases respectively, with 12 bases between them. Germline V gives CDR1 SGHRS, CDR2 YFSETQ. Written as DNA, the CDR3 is TGCGCCAGCAGCTTGGGGGTACCCGAGGATGGCTACACCTTC. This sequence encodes CASSLGVPEDGYTF.

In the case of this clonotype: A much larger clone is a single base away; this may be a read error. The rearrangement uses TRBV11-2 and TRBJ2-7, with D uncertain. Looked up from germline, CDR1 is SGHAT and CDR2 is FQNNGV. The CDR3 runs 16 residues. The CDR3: CASSLAPRVLAYERYF. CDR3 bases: TGTGCCAGCAGCTTAGCTCCCCGAGTCCTGGCCTACGAGCGGTACTTC.

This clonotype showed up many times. This CDR3 reads CASSSTGTLNEKLFF. The CDR3 DNA sequence: TGCGCCAGCAGCTCAACAGGGACCCTCAATGAAAAACTGTTTTTT. The gene calls are TRBV5-1 and TRBJ1-4; D is possibly TRBD1 (6 bases). The CDR3 is made up of 15 amino acids. Germline CDR1 reads SGHRS; CDR2 reads YFSETQ. Trimming cost V 3 bases and J 5 bases, with 14 bases left between them.

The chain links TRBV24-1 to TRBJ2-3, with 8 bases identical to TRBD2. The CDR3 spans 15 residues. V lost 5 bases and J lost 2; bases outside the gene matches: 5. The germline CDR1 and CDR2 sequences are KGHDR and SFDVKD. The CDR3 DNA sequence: TGTGCCACCAGTGCTAGCGGGCTATACACAGATACGCAGTATTTT. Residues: CATSASGLYTDTQYF.

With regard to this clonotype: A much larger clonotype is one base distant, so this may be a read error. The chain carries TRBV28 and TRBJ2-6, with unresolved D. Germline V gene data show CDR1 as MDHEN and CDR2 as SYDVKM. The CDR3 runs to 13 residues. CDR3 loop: CTSRRTGANVLTF. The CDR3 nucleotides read TGTACCAGCAGGCGGACTGGGGCCAACGTCCTGACTTTC. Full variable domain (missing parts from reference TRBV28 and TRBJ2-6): DVKVTQSSRYLVKRTGEKVFLECVQDMDHENMFWYRQDPGLGLRLIYFSYDVKMKEKGDIPEGYSVSREKKERFSLILESASTNQTSMYLCTSRRTGANVLTFGAGSRLTVL.

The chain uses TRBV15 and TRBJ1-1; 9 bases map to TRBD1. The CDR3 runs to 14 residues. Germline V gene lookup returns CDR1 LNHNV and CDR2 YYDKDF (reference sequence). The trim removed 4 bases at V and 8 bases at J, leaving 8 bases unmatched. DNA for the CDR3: TGTGCCACCAGCAAGGGACAGGGTCTTTCAGAAGCTTTCTTT. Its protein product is CATSKGQGLSEAFF.

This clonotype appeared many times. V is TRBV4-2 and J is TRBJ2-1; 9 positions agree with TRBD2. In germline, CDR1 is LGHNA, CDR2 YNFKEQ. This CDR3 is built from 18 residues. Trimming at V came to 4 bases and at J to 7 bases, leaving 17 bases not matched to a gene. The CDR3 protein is CASSRKPPAGGDNNEQFF. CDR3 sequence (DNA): TGTGCCAGCAGCCGAAAACCCCCAGCGGGGGGAGACAATAATGAGCAGTTCTTC.